The T cell receptor beta chain under discussion was sequenced for a study of CD8+ T cells in alopecia areata. Study context: Tofacitinib dosing lasted 6 to 18 months, which was then followed by 6 months off drug. Study-wide findings and caveats: Sequencing of scalp tissue also captures the resident alphabeta T cells of normal skin.

In regard to this clone: Antigen specificity is unknown.

Alopecia areata patients gave lesional scalp punch biopsies and peripheral blood samples. This CDR3 contains 15 residues. Germline CDR1 is SGHRS and CDR2 is YFSETQ. V lost 0 bases and J lost 9, with 16 bases in between. Once RNA had been extracted, it was reverse transcribed into cDNA to act as the sequencing template. The method was immunoSEQ multiplex PCR; TCRdb's version includes in-frame clones alone and lacks a portion of them. The data contain about 150,000 clones, around half of them seen just once; the ten biggest clones take up approximately 19%. The sample was CD8+ T cells sorted from blood, taken at week 0. The gene calls are TRBV5-1 and TRBJ2-1; D call uncertain. This receptor was taken from a human donor with alopecia areata. The CDR3 here is CASSLVSGRNGEQFF. CDR3 DNA: TGCGCCAGCAGCTTGGTGAGTGGCAGGAATGGTGAGCAGTTCTTC.